This passage covers 8 T cell receptor beta chains from one sample sequenced in a study of blood T cell repertoires in COVID-19. Profiled with immunoSEQ multiplex PCR; TCRdb holds only in-frame clones, not every one. Of about 220,000 clones in the sample, about 81% are singletons; the top ten hold 5.2%. The source material was peripheral blood. The receptors were gathered from a woman in her seventies with COVID-19, enrolled during active disease.

The chain combines TRBV5-1 with TRBJ2-2, with 11 positions matching TRBD2. Trimming removed 4 bases from V and 5 bases from J; junction bases left unmatched: 7. The CDR3 runs 16 residues. Germline-derived CDR1 and CDR2 are SGHRS and YFSETQ. DNA for the CDR3: TGCGCCAGCAGCGTAGCGGGAGGGGGAACTACCGGGGAGCTGTTTTTT. Translation: CASSVAGGGTTGELFF. The full variable domain, with the rest looked up from reference TRBV5-1 and TRBJ2-2, is KAGVTQTPRYLIKTRGQQVTLSCSPISGHRSVSWYQQTPGQGLQFLFEYFSETQRNKGNFPGRFSGRQFSNSRSEMNVSTLELGDSALYLCASSVAGGGTTGELFFGEGSRLTVL.

The chain combines TRBV30 with TRBJ2-1, with D perhaps TRBD2 (5 bases). Trimming left V 5 bases short and J 8 bases short, with 19 bases between. Germline CDR1 GTSNPN, CDR2 SVGIG (reference sequence). CDR3 length equals 14 residues. The CDR3 DNA sequence: TGTGCCTGGCATCCGGGCCAGCCTAGCCATGAGCAGTTCTTC. Protein: CAWHPGQPSHEQFF.

This chain connects TRBV18 to TRBJ1-5; D may be TRBD1 (6 bases). This CDR3 comprises 15 residues. CDR1 is KGHSH and CDR2 is LQKENI in the germline V gene. V was pared by 5 bases and J by 2 bases, with 13 bases between. This chain's CDR3 is CASSSGQLGNQPQHF. In DNA, the CDR3 is TGTGCCAGCTCATCCGGACAGTTGGGCAATCAGCCCCAGCATTTT. The full variable domain, in which reference TRBV18 and TRBJ1-5 provide the parts outside the CDR3, is NAGVMQNPRHLVRRRGQEARLRCSPMKGHSHVYWYRQLPEEGLKFMVYLQKENIIDESGMPKERFSAEFPKEGPSILRIQQVVRGDSAAYFCASSSGQLGNQPQHFGDGTRLSIL.

The chain recombines TRBV30 with TRBJ1-2, with D unresolved. The length of the CDR3 is 14 residues. Germline-derived CDR1 and CDR2 are GTSNPN and SVGIG (reference sequence). The V end lost 4 bases, the J end lost 3 bases, and 15 bases lay between the germline ends. CDR3: CAWKAGLRDYGYTF. For the CDR3, the DNA is TGTGCCTGGAAGGCAGGCCTGCGTGACTATGGCTACACCTTC.

V and J are TRBV2 and TRBJ2-7; TRBD2 matches 9 bases. Germline V gene lookup returns CDR1 SNHLY and CDR2 FYNNEI. V was clipped by 8 bases and J by 3 bases; unmatched bases: 11. The CDR3 sequence is 15 residues long. For the CDR3, the DNA is TGTGCCAGCCTGACAGCGGGAGGTAGGAACTACGAGCAGTACTTC. This translates into CASLTAGGRNYEQYF. Using reference TRBV2 and TRBJ2-7 for the parts outside the CDR3, the full variable domain is EPEVTQTPSHQVTQMGQEVILRCVPISNHLYFYWYRQILGQKVEFLVSFYNNEISEKSEIFDDQFSVERPDGSNFTLKIRSTKLEDSAMYFCASLTAGGRNYEQYFGPGTRLTVT.

The V call is TRBV12-3 or TRBV12-4, the J call TRBJ2-3; weak D call: TRBD1 (5 bases). CDR3 length: 13 amino acids. Trimming took 10 bases from V and 2 from J, leaving 13 bases between them. CDR3 loop: CAITTGSTDTQYF. CDR3 DNA sequence: TGTGCCATTACCACAGGATCCACAGATACGCAGTATTTT.

The chain is built from TRBV4-1 and TRBJ1-4; 7 bases align to TRBD1. After removal of 3 bases from V and 4 bases from J, the junction contained 8 bases not matched to a gene. Germline assignment: CDR1 MGHRA and CDR2 YSYEKL. The CDR3 runs 16 residues. Written as DNA, the CDR3 is TGCGCCAGCAGCCAGTCTCTCGGGACAGATAATGAAAAACTGTTTTTT. This translates into CASSQSLGTDNEKLFF.

The rearrangement links TRBV5-1 to TRBJ2-6, with D unresolved. Trimming cost V 4 bases and J 0 bases, with 14 bases left between them. The CDR3 consists of 17 residues. The germline V gene encodes CDR1 SGHRS and CDR2 YFSETQ. CDR3 amino acids: CASSTADQYSGANVLTF. CDR3 nucleotide sequence: TGCGCCAGCAGCACCGCAGATCAATACTCTGGGGCCAACGTCCTGACTTTC.